This TCR beta chain was captured by sequencing in a study of shared clonotypes between healthy human individuals. The CDR3 sequence is 14 residues long. Per germline, CDR1 SGHRS and CDR2 YFSETQ. With 4 bases clipped from V and 3 bases from J, the junction kept 4 bases outside the gene matches. The sorted-subset replicate PCRs were given about 210 ng DNA, which is 27,000 or so T cell genomes. Repertoires were generated with immunoSEQ multiplex PCR, while TCRdb's copy carries only in-frame clones and drops some. The sample lists about 1 million clones; more than 75% were seen once. In the case of this clone: The antigen remains undetermined.

The donors were adults (healthy and HIV-negative) with no recent acute infections or vaccinations. General observations from the study: The diversity represented, both genetic and in exposure history, was limited by few donors.

Material: memory CD4+ T cells from PBMCs. As to subset: CD45RA-negative fraction. The clonotype comes from a young man in good health. Some clones in this sample may be carry-over from other donors' samples. The rearrangement joins TRBV5-1 to TRBJ1-1; 9 nucleotides match TRBD1. The CDR3 coding sequence is TGCGCCAGCAGCGCACAGGGGGCGGACACTGAAGCTTTCTTT. It codes for CASSAQGADTEAFF.